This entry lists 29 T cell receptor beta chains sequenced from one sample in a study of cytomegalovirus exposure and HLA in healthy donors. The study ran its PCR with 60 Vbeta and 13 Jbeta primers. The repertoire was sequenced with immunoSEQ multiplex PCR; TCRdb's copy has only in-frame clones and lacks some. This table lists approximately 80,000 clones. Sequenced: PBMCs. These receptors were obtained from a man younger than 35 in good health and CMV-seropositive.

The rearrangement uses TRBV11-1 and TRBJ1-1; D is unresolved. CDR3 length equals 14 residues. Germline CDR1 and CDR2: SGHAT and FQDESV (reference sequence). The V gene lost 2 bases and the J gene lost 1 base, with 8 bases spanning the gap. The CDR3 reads CASSLRGKNTEAFF. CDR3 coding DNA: TGTGCCAGCAGCTTAAGAGGGAAGAACACTGAAGCTTTCTTT.

The CDR3 DNA is TGTGCCACCTCCAAGGCGGGACTACCAACCGGGGAGCTGTTTTTT. Its translation is CATSKAGLPTGELFF. The chain recombines TRBV5-6 with TRBJ2-2; 7 positions agree with TRBD2. CDR3 length: 15 residues. The V and J ends lost 9 bases and 5 bases, in that order; junction bases with no gene match: 13. The germline V gene has CDR1 SGHDT and CDR2 YYEEEE.

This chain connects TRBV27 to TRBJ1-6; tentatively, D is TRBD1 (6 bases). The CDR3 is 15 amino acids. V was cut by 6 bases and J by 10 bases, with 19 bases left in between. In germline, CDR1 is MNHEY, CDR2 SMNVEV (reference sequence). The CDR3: CASRLQGGERSPLHF. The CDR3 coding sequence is TGTGCCAGCAGACTACAAGGGGGTGAACGGTCACCCCTCCACTTT.

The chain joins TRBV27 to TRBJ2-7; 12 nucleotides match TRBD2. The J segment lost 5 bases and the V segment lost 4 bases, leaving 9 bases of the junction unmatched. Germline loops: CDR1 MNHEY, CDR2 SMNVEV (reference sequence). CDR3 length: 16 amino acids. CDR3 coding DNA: TGTGCCAGCAGTTCGTCTTGGCTAGCGGGGGGGAACGAGCAGTACTTC. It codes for CASSSSWLAGGNEQYF.

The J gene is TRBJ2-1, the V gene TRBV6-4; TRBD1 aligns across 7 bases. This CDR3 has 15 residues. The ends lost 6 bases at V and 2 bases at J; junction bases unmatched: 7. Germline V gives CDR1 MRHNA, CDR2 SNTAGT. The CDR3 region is CASSPRQGPYNEQFF. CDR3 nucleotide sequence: TGTGCCAGCAGCCCTCGACAGGGACCCTACAATGAGCAGTTCTTC.

CDR3 DNA: TGTGCCAGCAGAGCGTTGGACAGTGTCCGGACCCAGTACTTC. Translating it yields CASRALDSVRTQYF. The chain joins TRBV27 to TRBJ2-5, with D perhaps matching TRBD1 (6 bases). Per germline, CDR1 MNHEY and CDR2 SMNVEV (reference sequence). V was clipped by 6 bases and J by 7 bases, with 18 bases between them. This CDR3 has 14 residues.

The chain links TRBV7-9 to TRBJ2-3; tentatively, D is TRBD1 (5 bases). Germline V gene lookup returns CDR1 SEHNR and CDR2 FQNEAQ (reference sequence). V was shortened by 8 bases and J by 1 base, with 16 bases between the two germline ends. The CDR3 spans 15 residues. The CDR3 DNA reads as TGTGCCAGCCCAGGGTGGGAAACTGGCACAGATACGCAGTATTTT. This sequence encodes CASPGWETGTDTQYF.

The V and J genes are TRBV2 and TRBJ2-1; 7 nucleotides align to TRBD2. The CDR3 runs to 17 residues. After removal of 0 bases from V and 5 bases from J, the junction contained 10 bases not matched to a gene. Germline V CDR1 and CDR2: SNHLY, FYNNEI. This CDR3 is CASSEAGLASGHNEQFF. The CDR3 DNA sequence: TGTGCCAGCAGTGAAGCGGGGCTGGCTAGCGGCCACAATGAGCAGTTCTTC. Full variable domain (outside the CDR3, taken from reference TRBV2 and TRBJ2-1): EPEVTQTPSHQVTQMGQEVILRCVPISNHLYFYWYRQILGQKVEFLVSFYNNEISEKSEIFDDQFSVERPDGSNFTLKIRSTKLEDSAMYFCASSEAGLASGHNEQFFGPGTRLTVL.

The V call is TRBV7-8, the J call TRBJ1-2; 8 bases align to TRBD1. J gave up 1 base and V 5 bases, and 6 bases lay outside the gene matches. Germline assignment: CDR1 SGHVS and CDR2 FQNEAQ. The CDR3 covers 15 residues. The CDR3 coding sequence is TGTGCCAGCAGCACCCGACAGGGGATTAACTATGGCTACACCTTC. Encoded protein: CASSTRQGINYGYTF.

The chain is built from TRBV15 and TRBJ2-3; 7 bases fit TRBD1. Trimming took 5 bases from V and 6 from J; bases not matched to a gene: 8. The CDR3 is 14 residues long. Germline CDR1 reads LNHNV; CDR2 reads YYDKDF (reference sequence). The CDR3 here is CATSFRTGPDTQYF. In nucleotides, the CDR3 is TGTGCCACCAGCTTTCGGACAGGCCCGGATACGCAGTATTTT. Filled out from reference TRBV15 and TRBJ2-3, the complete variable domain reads DAMVIQNPRYQVTQFGKPVTLSCSQTLNHNVMYWYQQKSSQAPKLLFHYYDKDFNNEADTPDNFQSRRPNTSFCFLDIRSPGLGDTAMYLCATSFRTGPDTQYFGPGTRLTVL.

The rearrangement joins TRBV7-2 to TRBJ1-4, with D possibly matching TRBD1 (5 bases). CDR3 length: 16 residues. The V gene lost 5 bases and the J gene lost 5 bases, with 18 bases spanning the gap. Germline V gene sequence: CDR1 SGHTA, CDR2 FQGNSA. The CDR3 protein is CASSQGRTSENEKLFF. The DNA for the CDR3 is TGTGCCAGCAGCCAAGGAAGGACATCCGAGAATGAAAAACTGTTTTTT.

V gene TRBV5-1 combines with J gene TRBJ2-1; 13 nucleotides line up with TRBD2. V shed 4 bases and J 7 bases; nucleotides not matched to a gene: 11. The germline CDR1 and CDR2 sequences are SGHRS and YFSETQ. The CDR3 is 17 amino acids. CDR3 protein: CASSPGLAGELGNEQFF. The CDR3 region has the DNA TGCGCCAGCAGCCCAGGACTAGCGGGAGAACTGGGGAATGAGCAGTTCTTC.

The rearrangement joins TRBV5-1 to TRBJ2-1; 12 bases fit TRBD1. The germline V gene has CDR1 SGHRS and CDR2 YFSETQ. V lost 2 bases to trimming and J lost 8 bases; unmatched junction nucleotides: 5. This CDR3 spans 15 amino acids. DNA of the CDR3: TGCGCCAGCAGCTTAACCGGGACAGGGGGCGATGAGCAGTTCTTC. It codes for CASSLTGTGGDEQFF.

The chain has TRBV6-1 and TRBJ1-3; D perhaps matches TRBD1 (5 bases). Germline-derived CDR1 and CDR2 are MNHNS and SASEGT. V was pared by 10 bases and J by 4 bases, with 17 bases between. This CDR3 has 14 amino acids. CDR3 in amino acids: CATVDTLEGNTIYF. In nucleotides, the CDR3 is TGTGCCACTGTGGACACCCTAGAAGGAAACACCATATATTTT.

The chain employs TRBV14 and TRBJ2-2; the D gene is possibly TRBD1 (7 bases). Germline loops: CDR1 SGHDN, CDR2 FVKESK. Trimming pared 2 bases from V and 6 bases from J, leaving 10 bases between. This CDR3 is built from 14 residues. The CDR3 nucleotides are TGTGCCAGCAGCCAACAGGGGGGCGCCGGGGAGCTGTTTTTT. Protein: CASSQQGGAGELFF.

CDR3 nucleotides: TGTGCCAGCAGCTTCAGACAGGGACCCCTCGATACGCAGTATTTT. Translating it yields CASSFRQGPLDTQYF. The rearrangement links TRBV7-8 to TRBJ2-3; 7 positions match TRBD1. The CDR3 length is 15 residues. Germline CDR1 and CDR2: SGHVS and FQNEAQ. Germline trimming cut 3 bases from V and 6 bases from J; bases unmatched to any gene: 9. The variable domain in full, completed from reference TRBV7-8 and TRBJ2-3, reads GAGVSQSPRYKVAKRGQDVALRCDPISGHVSLFWYQQALGQGPEFLTYFQNEAQLDKSGLPSDRFFAERPEGSVSTLKIQRTQQEDSAVYLCASSFRQGPLDTQYFGPGTRLTVL.

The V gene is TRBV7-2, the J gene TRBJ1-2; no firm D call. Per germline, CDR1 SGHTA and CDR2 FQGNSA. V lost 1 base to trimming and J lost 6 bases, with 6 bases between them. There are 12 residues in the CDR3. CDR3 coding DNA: TGTGCCAGCAGCTTAGTTCTAAATGGCTACACCTTC. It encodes CASSLVLNGYTF.

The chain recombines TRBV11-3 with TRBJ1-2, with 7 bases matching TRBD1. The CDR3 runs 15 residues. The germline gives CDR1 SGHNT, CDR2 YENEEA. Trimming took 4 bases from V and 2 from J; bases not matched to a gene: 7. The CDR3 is CASSSHQQGNYGYTF. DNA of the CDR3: TGTGCCAGCAGCTCCCATCAACAGGGGAACTATGGCTACACCTTC. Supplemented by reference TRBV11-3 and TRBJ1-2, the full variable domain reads EAGVVQSPRYKIIEKKQPVAFWCNPISGHNTLYWYLQNLGQGPELLIRYENEEAVDDSQLPKDRFSAERLKGVDSTLKIQPAELGDSAVYLCASSSHQQGNYGYTFGSGTRLTVV.

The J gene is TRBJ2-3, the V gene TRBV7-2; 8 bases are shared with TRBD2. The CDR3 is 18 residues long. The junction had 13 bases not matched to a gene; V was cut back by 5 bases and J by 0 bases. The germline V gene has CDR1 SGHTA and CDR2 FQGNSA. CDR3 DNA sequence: TGTGCCAGCAGCCCGACGTCGGAGCGGGGGCCTAGCACAGATACGCAGTATTTT. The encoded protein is CASSPTSERGPSTDTQYF.

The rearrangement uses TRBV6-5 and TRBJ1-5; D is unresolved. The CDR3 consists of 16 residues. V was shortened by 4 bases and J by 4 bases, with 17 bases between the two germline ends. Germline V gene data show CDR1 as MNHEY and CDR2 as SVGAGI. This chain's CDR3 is CASSFPVSGNNQPQHF. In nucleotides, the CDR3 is TGTGCCAGCAGTTTTCCGGTGAGCGGGAATAATCAGCCCCAGCATTTT.

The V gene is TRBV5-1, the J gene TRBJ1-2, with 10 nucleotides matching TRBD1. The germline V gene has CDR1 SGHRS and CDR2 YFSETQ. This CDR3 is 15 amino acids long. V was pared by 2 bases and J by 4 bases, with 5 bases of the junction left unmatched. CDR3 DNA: TGCGCCAGCAGCTTAGGACAGGGGGTCTCCTATGGCTACACCTTC. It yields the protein CASSLGQGVSYGYTF.

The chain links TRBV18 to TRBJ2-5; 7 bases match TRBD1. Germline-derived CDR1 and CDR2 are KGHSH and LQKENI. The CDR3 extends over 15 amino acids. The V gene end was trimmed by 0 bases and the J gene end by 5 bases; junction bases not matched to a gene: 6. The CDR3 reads CASSPPGRGQETQYF. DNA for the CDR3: TGTGCCAGCTCACCACCGGGAAGGGGGCAGGAGACCCAGTACTTC.

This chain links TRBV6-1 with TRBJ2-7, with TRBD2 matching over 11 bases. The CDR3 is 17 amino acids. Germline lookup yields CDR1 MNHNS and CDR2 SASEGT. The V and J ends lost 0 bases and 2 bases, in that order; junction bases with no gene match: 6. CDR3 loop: CASSEAGLAGPPYEQYF. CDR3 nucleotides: TGTGCCAGCAGTGAAGCAGGACTAGCGGGCCCGCCCTACGAGCAGTACTTC.

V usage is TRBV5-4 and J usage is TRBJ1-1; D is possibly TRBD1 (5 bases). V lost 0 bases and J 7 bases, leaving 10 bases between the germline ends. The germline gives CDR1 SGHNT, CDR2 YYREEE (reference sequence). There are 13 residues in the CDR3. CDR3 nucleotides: TGTGCCAGCAGCTTGGGGGGGGTGAGTGAAGCTTTCTTT. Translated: CASSLGGVSEAFF.

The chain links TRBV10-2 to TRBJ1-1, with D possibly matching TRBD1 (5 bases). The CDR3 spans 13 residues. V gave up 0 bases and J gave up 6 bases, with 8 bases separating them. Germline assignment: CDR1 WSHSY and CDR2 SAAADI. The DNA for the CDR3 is TGCGCCAGCAGTGAGTCGGGGCCAGCTGAAGCTTTCTTT. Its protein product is CASSESGPAEAFF.

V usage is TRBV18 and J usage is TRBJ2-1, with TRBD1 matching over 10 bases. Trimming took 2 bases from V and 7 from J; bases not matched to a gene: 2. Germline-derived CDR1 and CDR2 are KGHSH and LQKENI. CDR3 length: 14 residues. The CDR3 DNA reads TGTGCCAGCTCACCAAGGGACAGGGGAAATGAGCAGTTCTTC. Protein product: CASSPRDRGNEQFF.

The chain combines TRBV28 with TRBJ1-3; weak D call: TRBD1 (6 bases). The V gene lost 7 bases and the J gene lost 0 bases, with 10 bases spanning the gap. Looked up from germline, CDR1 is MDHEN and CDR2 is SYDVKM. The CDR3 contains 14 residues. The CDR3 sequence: CASTLGHSGNTIYF. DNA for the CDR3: TGTGCCAGCACTCTGGGACACTCTGGAAACACCATATATTTT.

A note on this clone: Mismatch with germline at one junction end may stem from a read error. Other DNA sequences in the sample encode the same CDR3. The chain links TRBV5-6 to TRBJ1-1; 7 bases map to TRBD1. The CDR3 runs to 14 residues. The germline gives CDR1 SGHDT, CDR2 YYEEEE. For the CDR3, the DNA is TGTGCCAGCAGGAAAGGGACAGTCAACACTGAAGCGTTCTTT. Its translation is CASRKGTVNTEAFF.

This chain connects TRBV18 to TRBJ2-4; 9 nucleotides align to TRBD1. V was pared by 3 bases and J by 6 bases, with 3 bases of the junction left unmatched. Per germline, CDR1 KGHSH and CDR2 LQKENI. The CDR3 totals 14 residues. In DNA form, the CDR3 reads TGTGCCAGCTCACCGCGGGACAGGGTAAACATTCAGTACTTC. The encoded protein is CASSPRDRVNIQYF.